This T cell receptor (beta chain) originates from a study of cytomegalovirus exposure and HLA in healthy donors. Overall study findings and caveats: The study recorded 150 to 200 TCR beta chains that were cytomegalovirus-associated.

With regard to this clone: Its antigen is still unknown.

PCR used 60 Vbeta primers and 13 Jbeta primers. Libraries were prepared by immunoSEQ multiplex PCR; TCRdb keeps only in-frame clonotypes and omits some of them. The sample yields around 150,000 clones, around four fifths seen once. The CDR3 totals 13 residues. Trimming pared 2 bases from V and 5 bases from J, leaving 6 bases between. Germline V CDR1 and CDR2: MNHEY, SVGAGI. This receptor was identified in a woman aged 50 to 60 in good health and CMV-seropositive. The chain employs TRBV6-5 and TRBJ2-2; D gene ambiguous. Sequencing input: PBMCs. This CDR3 reads CASSYHQTGELFF. Written as DNA, the CDR3 is TGTGCCAGCAGTTACCATCAAACCGGGGAGCTGTTTTTT.